These 6 T cell receptor beta chains originate from one sample sequenced in a study of neurological immune-mediated disorders. Each CDR3 protein is one row after TCRdb ran MiXCR on the 5' RACE reads. Among around 53,000 distinct CDR3 sequences listed, 4.2% were seen once. Sample: PBMCs. These receptors came from a man aged 45 to 65 with multiple sclerosis.

Remarks on this clonotype: Relative to the germline gene, one junction end is altered; a read error may explain this. The V call is TRBV19, the J call TRBJ2-5; 9 positions agree with TRBD2. The CDR3 is 14 amino acids. Germline-derived CDR1 and CDR2 are LNHDA and SQIVND (reference sequence). The CDR3 loop reads CSSSVSGTSETQYF. CDR3 sequence (DNA): TGTTCCAGTAGTGTGAGCGGGACTAGCGAGACCCAGTACTTC.

This clonotype was counted at least ten times. The rearrangement joins TRBV20-1 to TRBJ2-3; D gene ambiguous. CDR1 is DFQATT, CDR2 SNEGSKA, per germline (reference sequence). This CDR3 comprises 12 residues. Trimming removed 4 bases at V and 0 bases at J, with 5 bases between. The CDR3 is CSAIPSTDTQYF. The CDR3 region has the DNA TGCAGTGCTATACCTAGCACAGATACGCAGTATTTT.

At least ten counts were recorded for this clonotype. The CDR3 reads CASSETGTFNTEAFF. CDR3 DNA sequence: TGCGCCAGCAGCGAAACCGGGACTTTTAACACTGAAGCTTTCTTT. This chain uses TRBV5-1 with TRBJ1-1; D perhaps matches TRBD1 (5 bases). The V gene's germline CDR1 is SGHRS and CDR2 YFSETQ. The V end lost 4 bases, the J end lost 2 bases, and 15 bases lay between the germline ends. The length of the CDR3 is 15 residues. The full variable domain, rest sourced from reference TRBV5-1 and TRBJ1-1, is KAGVTQTPRYLIKTRGQQVTLSCSPISGHRSVSWYQQTPGQGLQFLFEYFSETQRNKGNFPGRFSGRQFSNSRSEMNVSTLELGDSALYLCASSETGTFNTEAFFGQGTRLTVV.

At least ten counts were recorded for this clonotype. This sequence joins TRBV7-9 and TRBJ2-1; 10 bases match TRBD1. The CDR3 consists of 15 residues. Germline-derived CDR1 and CDR2 are SEHNR and FQNEAQ (reference sequence). After removal of 5 bases from V and 5 bases from J, the junction contained 6 bases not matched to a gene. The CDR3 DNA follows: TGTGCCAGCAGCGCGGGACAGGGGTCGAACAATGAGCAGTTCTTC. This encodes CASSAGQGSNNEQFF.

This clonotype was found many times. The chain has TRBV10-3 and TRBJ2-1; a possible D gene is TRBD2 (6 bases). V was trimmed by 4 bases and J by 4 bases, leaving 8 bases between them. The CDR3 runs 13 residues. Germline-derived CDR1 and CDR2 are ENHRY and SYGVKD. The DNA of the CDR3 is TGTGCCATCAGTGGGGACTCTTACAATGAGCAGTTCTTC. It is translated as CAISGDSYNEQFF.

This clonotype was detected ten times or more. The chain couples TRBV28 to TRBJ1-1; TRBD1 matches at 9 bases. V shed 8 bases and J 6 bases; nucleotides not matched to a gene: 7. In germline, CDR1 is MDHEN, CDR2 SYDVKM. The CDR3 has 13 amino acids. DNA of the CDR3: TGTGCCAGCGTTACAGGGGGCGTATCTGAAGCTTTCTTT. It is translated as CASVTGGVSEAFF.